This T cell receptor (beta chain) comes out of a study of spatial heterogeneity in lung cancer. As for the study in general: Each time, sequencing found more beta-chain sequences than alpha-chain sequences. Raw reads showed each unique TCR and UMI combination turning up more than ten times on average.

Stated time point: sample taken at primary tumor resection. Extraction of whole RNA from tumor, nontumor lung or frozen PBMC preceded unsorted sequencing. Every molecule of TCR cDNA had its own unique molecular identifier. TCRdb reprocessed the 5' RACE reads via MiXCR and lists one record per CDR3 protein. Of several thousand distinct CDR3 sequences detected, over 4% appear once; the ten largest clones hold 9.2%. By share of the sample, this clonotype is medium-sized. Germline values: CDR1 MRHNA, CDR2 SNTAGT. There are 13 residues in the CDR3. V was pared by 2 bases and J by 5 bases, with 8 bases between.

This specimen was normal lung tissue next to the tumor, taken at surgery. This receptor was obtained from a female donor with early-stage non-small cell lung cancer. The V gene is TRBV6-4, the J gene TRBJ2-3; a weak D match, TRBD2 (5 bases). Written as DNA, the CDR3 is TGTGCCAGCAGTGACCGGACTGTAGATACGCAGTATTTT. It encodes CASSDRTVDTQYF.